The 21 T cell receptor beta chains below were found in one sample sequenced in a study of blood T cell repertoires in COVID-19. TCRdb's table, derived via immunoSEQ multiplex PCR, lists solely in-frame clones and lacks some. The sample has approximately 320,000 clones, 87% seen once. Source material: PBMCs or T cells enriched from blood (not recorded which). The source is a woman younger than 35 who had recovered from COVID-19.

This clone has just a few counts. The rearrangement uses TRBV29-1 and TRBJ1-2, with 8 bases aligning to TRBD1. CDR3 length: 16 residues. CDR1 SQVTM and CDR2 ANQGSEA come from the germline V gene. V lost 4 bases and J lost 4; bases outside the gene matches: 14. The CDR3 DNA reads as TGCAGCGTTGCAAGGGACAGGACGACGTCTGGCTATGGCTACACCTTC. It is translated as CSVARDRTTSGYGYTF.

The chain combines TRBV5-1 with TRBJ1-4, with 8 bases aligning to TRBD1. Germline loops: CDR1 SGHRS, CDR2 YFSETQ. J lost 8 bases, V lost 3 bases, and 9 bases had no gene match. The CDR3 loop spans 15 amino acids. The CDR3 loop is CASSYPTGADEKLFF. Here the CDR3 DNA reads TGCGCCAGCAGCTACCCGACAGGGGCGGACGAAAAACTGTTTTTT.

The CDR3 sequence: CASSAGDLTTNEKLFF. CDR3 coding DNA: TGTGCCAGCAGCGCGGGGGATCTGACAACTAATGAAAAACTGTTTTTT. The genes are TRBV9 and TRBJ1-4; D might be TRBD1 (5 bases). Trimming took 3 bases from V and 0 from J, leaving 12 bases between them. There are 16 residues in the CDR3. Germline CDR1 reads SGDLS; CDR2 reads YYNGEE.

This clone was detected once. This chain connects TRBV4-1 to TRBJ2-5; 8 nucleotides line up with TRBD1. Germline V gives CDR1 MGHRA, CDR2 YSYEKL. Trimming at V came to 2 bases and at J to 0 bases, leaving 5 bases not matched to a gene. The length of the CDR3 is 16 residues. The CDR3, as DNA: TGCGCCAGCAGCCAACCCGGACAGGGATACCAAGAGACCCAGTACTTC. This gives the protein CASSQPGQGYQETQYF.

This clone showed up just once. The CDR3 DNA is TGTGCCAGCAGAGAGGTTGCCGACTATGGCTACACCTTC. Translated, it gives CASREVADYGYTF. The chain links TRBV2 to TRBJ1-2, with D unclear. The length of the CDR3 is 13 residues. Trimming pared 6 bases from V and 3 bases from J, leaving 11 bases between. The germline V gene encodes CDR1 SNHLY and CDR2 FYNNEI. The entire variable domain, with the rest obtained from reference TRBV2 and TRBJ1-2, is as follows: EPEVTQTPSHQVTQMGQEVILRCVPISNHLYFYWYRQILGQKVEFLVSFYNNEISEKSEIFDDQFSVERPDGSNFTLKIRSTKLEDSAMYFCASREVADYGYTFGSGTRLTVV.

This rearrangement joins TRBV7-9 to TRBJ2-5; 11 bases agree with TRBD1. V was clipped by 5 bases and J by 4 bases; unmatched bases: 9. This CDR3 spans 16 amino acids. Germline CDR1 and CDR2: SEHNR and FQNEAQ (reference sequence). CDR3 in amino acids: CASSPPGTGGGETQYF. In DNA, the CDR3 is TGTGCCAGCAGCCCCCCCGGGACAGGGGGGGGAGAGACCCAGTACTTC.

This chain links TRBV27 with TRBJ1-6, with D unclear. V was pared by 3 bases and J by 4 bases, with 7 bases between. The CDR3 sequence is 14 residues long. The germline gives CDR1 MNHEY, CDR2 SMNVEV (reference sequence). CDR3 amino acids: CASSFRGYNSPLHF. The CDR3 nucleotides are TGTGCCAGCAGTTTTCGAGGGTATAATTCACCCCTCCACTTT.

The chain has TRBV3-1 (or the pseudogene TRBV3-2) and TRBJ1-2, with TRBD1 matching 10 bases. Per germline, CDR1 LGHDT and CDR2 YNNKEL (reference sequence). V lost 4 bases and J lost 4; bases outside the gene matches: 6. This CDR3 has 15 amino acids. In nucleotides, the CDR3 is TGTGCCAGCAGCCCTCGGACAGGGGGGACCTATGGCTACACCTTC. Translating gives CASSPRTGGTYGYTF.

V gene TRBV29-1 combines with J gene TRBJ2-1; 9 nucleotides line up with TRBD2. Trimming removed 4 bases from V and 6 bases from J; junction bases left unmatched: 4. The CDR3 has 13 residues. The germline CDR1 and CDR2 sequences are SQVTM and ANQGSEA. The CDR3 DNA sequence: TGCAGCGTTGCGGGGACTAGCCGCAATGAGCAGTTCTTC. This sequence encodes CSVAGTSRNEQFF.

This chain's CDR3 is CSVGRDYGYTF. CDR3 DNA: TGCAGTGTAGGGCGGGATTATGGCTACACCTTC. The chain recombines TRBV20-1 with TRBJ1-2; the D is unclear. CDR3 length: 11 residues. Looked up from germline, CDR1 is DFQATT and CDR2 is SNEGSKA (reference sequence). The germline V and J ends were trimmed by 7 bases and 5 bases, with 11 bases remaining between them.

This clone was seen more than once but under ten times. V and J are TRBV3-1 (or the pseudogene TRBV3-2) and TRBJ2-5; D remains ambiguous. The V end was cut by 5 bases, the J end by 4 bases, with 14 bases between. From germline, CDR1 is LGHDT and CDR2 YNNKEL (reference sequence). This CDR3 is built from 14 residues. The CDR3 DNA reads as TGTGCCAGCAGCGACAATTGGTATCCAGAGACCCAGTACTTC. This encodes CASSDNWYPETQYF.

The chain recombines TRBV28 with TRBJ2-7, with D tentatively TRBD1 (5 bases). The V gene's germline CDR1 is MDHEN and CDR2 SYDVKM. The CDR3 consists of 15 residues. Trimming removed 6 bases from V and 4 bases from J, with 19 bases in between. The CDR3 nucleotides read TGTGCCAGCAGCCGCCCCGGACAATTAACATACGAGCAGTACTTC. Translating gives CASSRPGQLTYEQYF.

This chain links TRBV30 with TRBJ2-2, with 9 bases fitting TRBD2. Losses at the gene ends were 0 bases for V and 6 bases for J; bases not matched to a gene: 11. Germline V gene lookup returns CDR1 GTSNPN and CDR2 SVGIG (reference sequence). The CDR3 totals 17 residues. CDR3 bases: TGTGCCTGGAGTGTGCTGAGTCTGGCTAGCGGGGCCGGGGAGCTGTTTTTT. Protein sequence: CAWSVLSLASGAGELFF.

This clone was picked up one time. The chain uses TRBV5-4 and TRBJ2-6; D not certain. The CDR3 contains 15 residues. With 0 bases removed from V and 2 bases from J, the gap between germline ends came to 6 bases. In germline, CDR1 is SGHNT, CDR2 YYREEE (reference sequence). As DNA, the CDR3 is TGTGCCAGCAGCTTGGTGAGCCCTGGGGCCAACGTCCTGACTTTC. Amino acids: CASSLVSPGANVLTF.

The chain has TRBV28 and TRBJ2-7; 11 bases are a match to TRBD2. Germline CDR1 is MDHEN and CDR2 is SYDVKM. J lost 2 bases, V lost 2 bases, and 8 bases had no gene match. The CDR3 contains 17 residues. CDR3 sequence (DNA): TGTGCCAGCAGTTTACCCCGACTAGCGGGGATGACCTACGAGCAGTACTTC. Its protein product is CASSLPRLAGMTYEQYF.

A few counts support this clone. The chain combines TRBV6-6 with TRBJ1-2, with D tentatively TRBD1 (6 bases). The V and J ends lost 10 bases and 0 bases respectively, with 21 bases between them. Germline V gene sequence: CDR1 MNHNY, CDR2 SVGAGI (reference sequence). The CDR3 has 16 residues. CDR3 loop: CATGNLGAETNYGYTF. For the CDR3, the DNA is TGTGCCACTGGTAACCTGGGGGCGGAAACTAACTATGGCTACACCTTC.

This chain joins TRBV18 and TRBJ2-7, with D maybe TRBD1 (6 bases). The CDR3 is made up of 15 amino acids. Trimming stripped 2 bases from V and 2 bases from J, with 13 bases between. Germline CDR1 reads KGHSH; CDR2 reads LQKENI. The DNA of the CDR3 is TGTGCCAGCTCACCAAGCAGGGGACCAACCTACGAGCAGTACTTC. Encoded protein: CASSPSRGPTYEQYF.

V and J are TRBV7-9 and TRBJ2-7, with TRBD1 matching 8 bases. Germline trimming cut 5 bases from V and 9 bases from J; bases unmatched to any gene: 15. This CDR3 comprises 15 residues. CDR1 SEHNR and CDR2 FQNEAQ come from the germline V gene (reference sequence). CDR3 sequence (DNA): TGTGCCAGCAGCCCTATCGACAGGGGTAATACGGGGCAGTACTTC. Protein: CASSPIDRGNTGQYF.

This chain joins TRBV4-2 and TRBJ2-5; 7 bases align to TRBD2. The germline CDR1 and CDR2 sequences are LGHNA and YNFKEQ. V shed 2 bases, J shed 8 bases, and the junction held 8 bases outside the gene matches. The CDR3 has 14 amino acids. The CDR3 spells CASSQRGASGTQYF. The CDR3 DNA is TGTGCCAGCAGCCAACGAGGGGCTAGCGGAACCCAGTACTTC.

The chain recombines TRBV3-1 (or the pseudogene TRBV3-2) with TRBJ1-1; perhaps TRBD1 as D (5 bases). CDR3 length: 16 amino acids. Looked up from germline, CDR1 is LGHDT and CDR2 is YNNKEL (reference sequence). Trimming pared 4 bases from V and 0 bases from J, leaving 15 bases between. CDR3 DNA: TGTGCCAGCAGCCCGGACACTTTAGCCATGAACACTGAAGCTTTCTTT. Encoded protein: CASSPDTLAMNTEAFF.

The V and J genes are TRBV5-6 and TRBJ1-4; D unresolved. V was shortened by 2 bases and J by 1 base, with 12 bases between the two germline ends. This CDR3 is 16 amino acids long. CDR1 SGHDT and CDR2 YYEEEE come from the germline V gene. CDR3 bases: TGTGCCAGCAGCTTAGTTTTGCGGGGAACTAATGAAAAACTGTTTTTT. Translation gives CASSLVLRGTNEKLFF.